The T cell receptor (beta chain) under discussion was sequenced for a study of T cells in Graves' hyperthyroidism and ophthalmopathy. The V and J ends lost 5 bases and 5 bases respectively, with 20 bases between them. Germline lookup yields CDR1 DFQATT and CDR2 SNEGSKA (reference sequence). The CDR3 extends over 15 amino acids. The cohort's ophthalmopathy patients, a group with duration under 3 months, had a Clinical Activity Score of at least 3 and a NOSPECS grade of at least 4. This clonotype was observed once. Possible read error: a much larger clone is one base away. Amplification of TCR beta CDR3 regions was performed using RNA transcripts as template. RT-PCR in the first round (using the HTBI primer set) targeted the TCR CDR3. TCRdb re-derived calls from the multiplex PCR reads in MiXCR, one entry per CDR3 protein. Found here are fewer than 400,000 distinct CDR3 sequences, roughly 13% of them singletons; the top ten hold 28%.

The sequence was collected from a man between 50 and 59 years old with Graves' ophthalmopathy. The genes are TRBV20-1 and TRBJ2-3, with a weak D call TRBD2 (6 bases). The specimen sequenced was blood. CDR3 sequence (DNA): TGCAGTGCTTGTGCTTTGGCGGGAATGCAAGATACGCAGTATTTT. Protein sequence: CSACALAGMQDTQYF.